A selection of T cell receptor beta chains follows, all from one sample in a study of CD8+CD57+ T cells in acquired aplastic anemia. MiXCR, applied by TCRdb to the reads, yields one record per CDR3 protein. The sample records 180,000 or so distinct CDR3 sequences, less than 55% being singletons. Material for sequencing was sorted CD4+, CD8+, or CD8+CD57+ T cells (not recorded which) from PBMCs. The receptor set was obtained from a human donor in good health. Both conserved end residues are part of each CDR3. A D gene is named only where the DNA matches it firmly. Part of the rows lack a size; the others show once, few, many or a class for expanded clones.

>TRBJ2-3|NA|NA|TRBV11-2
CASSLGGGGRADTQYF
TGTGCCAGCAGCTTAGGTGGTGGGGGAAGGGCAGATACGCAGTATTTT
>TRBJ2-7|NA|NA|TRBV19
CASSIARNEQYF
TGTGCCAGTAGTATAGCGAGGAACGAGCAGTACTTC
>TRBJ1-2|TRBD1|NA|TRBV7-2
CASTDRQGGGYGYTF
TGTGCCAGCACCGACCGACAGGGAGGAGGGTATGGCTACACCTTC
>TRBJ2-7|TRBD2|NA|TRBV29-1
CSVPSPGTSGPSEQYF
TGCAGCGTTCCAAGCCCCGGGACTAGCGGACCCTCGGAGCAGTACTTC
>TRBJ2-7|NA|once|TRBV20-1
CSAPPRAGPYEQYF
TGCAGTGCCCCCCCCCGGGCCGGGCCCTACGAGCAGTACTTC
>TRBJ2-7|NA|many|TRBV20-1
CSASRLYEQYF
TGCAGTGCTTCGCGGCTCTACGAGCAGTACTTC
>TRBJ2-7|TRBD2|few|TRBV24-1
CATSTSGGREQYF
TGTGCCACCAGTACTAGCGGGGGGCGCGAGCAGTACTTC
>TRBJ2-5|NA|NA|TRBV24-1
CATSGGETQYF
TGTGCCACCAGTGGGGGGGAGACCCAGTACTTC
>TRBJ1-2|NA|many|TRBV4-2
CASSQDGSGTSYGYTF
TGTGCCAGCAGCCAAGATGGGAGCGGGACAAGTTATGGCTACACCTTC
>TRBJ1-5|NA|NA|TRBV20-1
CSARRRNQPQHF
TGCAGTGCTAGAAGACGGAATCAGCCCCAGCATTTT
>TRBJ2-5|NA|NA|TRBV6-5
CASSYAPKETQYF
TGTGCCAGCAGTTACGCGCCAAAAGAGACCCAGTACTTC
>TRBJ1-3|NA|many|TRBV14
CASSQGTLGNTIYF
TGTGCCAGCAGCCAAGGTACCTTAGGAAACACCATATATTTT
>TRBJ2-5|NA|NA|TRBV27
CASSLGGMLETQYF
TGTGCCAGCAGTCTTGGAGGGATGTTGGAGACCCAGTACTTC
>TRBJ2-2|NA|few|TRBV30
CAWSVVRAGTGELFF
TGTGCCTGGAGTGTTGTCAGGGCGGGGACCGGGGAGCTGTTTTTT
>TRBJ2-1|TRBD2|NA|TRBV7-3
CASSSTSGHNEQFF
TGTGCCAGCAGCTCGACTAGCGGCCACAATGAGCAGTTCTTC
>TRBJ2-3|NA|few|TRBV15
CATSSPTSSTDTQYF
TGTGCCACCAGCAGCCCTACTTCTAGCACAGATACGCAGTATTTT
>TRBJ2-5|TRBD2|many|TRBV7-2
CASSKSGLAETQYF
TGTGCCAGCAGCAAGTCGGGACTAGCGGAGACCCAGTACTTC
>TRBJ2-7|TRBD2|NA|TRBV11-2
CASSRRTSGREYYEQYF
TGTGCCAGCAGCCGACGGACTAGCGGGAGGGAATATTACGAGCAGTACTTC
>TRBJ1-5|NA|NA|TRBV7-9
CASSVASNQPQHF
TGTGCCAGCAGTGTCGCTAGCAATCAGCCCCAGCATTTT
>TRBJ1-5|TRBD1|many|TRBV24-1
CATSDPRTGSNQPQHF
TGTGCCACCAGTGATCCCCGGACAGGGAGCAATCAGCCCCAGCATTTT
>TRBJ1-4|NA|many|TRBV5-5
CASSGWTVQNEKLFF
TGTGCCAGCAGCGGGTGGACAGTTCAAAATGAAAAACTGTTTTTT
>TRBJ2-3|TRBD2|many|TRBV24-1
CATSASGSTDTQYF
TGTGCCACCTCCGCTAGCGGGAGCACAGATACGCAGTATTTT
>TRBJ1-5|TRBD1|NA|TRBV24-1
CATSDLGTGGQPQHF
TGTGCCACCAGTGATCTGGGGACAGGGGGTCAGCCCCAGCATTTT
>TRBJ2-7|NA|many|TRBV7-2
CASSPLSAISYEQYF
TGTGCCAGCAGCCCACTAAGCGCCATATCCTACGAGCAGTACTTC
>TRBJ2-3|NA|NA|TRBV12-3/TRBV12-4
CASGVGTDTQYF
TGTGCCAGCGGGGTGGGCACAGATACGCAGTATTTT
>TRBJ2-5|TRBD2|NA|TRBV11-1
CASSLARLAGGRRGETQYF
TGTGCCAGCAGCTTAGCGAGACTAGCGGGGGGTCGACGGGGCGAGACCCAGTACTTC
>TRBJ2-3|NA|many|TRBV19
CASSIATGRLTSTDTQYF
TGTGCCAGTAGTATAGCTACAGGCCGCCTTACTAGCACAGATACGCAGTATTTT
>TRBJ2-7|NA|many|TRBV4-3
CASSQHYGISYEQYF
TGCGCCAGCAGCCAACACTACGGAATCAGCTACGAGCAGTACTTC
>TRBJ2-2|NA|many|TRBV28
CASTGTSNTGELFF
TGTGCCAGCACCGGGACCTCGAACACCGGGGAGCTGTTTTTT
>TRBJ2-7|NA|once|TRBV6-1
CASSPLDSPYEQYF
TGTGCCAGCAGTCCCCTGGACAGTCCCTACGAGCAGTACTTC
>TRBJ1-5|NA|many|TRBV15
CATSRDEQPQHF
TGTGCCACCAGCAGAGACGAACAACCCCAGCATTTT
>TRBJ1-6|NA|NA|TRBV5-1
CASSSGDRRRENSPLHF
TGCGCCAGCAGCTCGGGGGACCGTCGCCGGGAAAATTCACCCCTCCACTTT
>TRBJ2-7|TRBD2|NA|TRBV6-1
CASTLLANHEQYF
TGTGCCAGCACCTTACTAGCGAACCACGAGCAGTACTTC